A single sample is the source of the 19 T cell receptor beta chains below, sequenced in a study of T cell responses to AZD1222 COVID-19 vaccine. Profiling relied on immunoSEQ multiplex PCR, and the TCRdb table lists in-frame clones only, not all of them. The repertoire has some 150,000 clones, around 88% of them found once; the top ten carry about 3.2%. Source: peripheral blood, taken on day 0 of MenACWY control vaccination. The receptors were gathered from an adult in good health.

The rearrangement links TRBV5-4 to TRBJ2-3; 7 nucleotides match TRBD2. Germline lookup yields CDR1 SGHNT and CDR2 YYREEE (reference sequence). J lost 2 bases, V lost 1 base, and 4 bases had no gene match. CDR3 length: 15 residues. The CDR3 DNA sequence: TGTGCCAGCAGCTTGCCTAGCGGAGCCACAGATACGCAGTATTTT. This sequence encodes CASSLPSGATDTQYF. Filled out from reference TRBV5-4 and TRBJ2-3, the complete variable domain reads ETGVTQSPTHLIKTRGQQVTLRCSSQSGHNTVSWYQQALGQGPQFIFQYYREEENGRGNFPPRFSGLQFPNYSSELNVNALELDDSALYLCASSLPSGATDTQYFGPGTRLTVL.

The chain joins TRBV6-2 or TRBV6-3 to TRBJ2-7; the D is unclear. Germline V gene lookup returns CDR1 MNHEY and CDR2 SVGEGT. V was clipped by 5 bases and J by 3 bases, with 14 bases between them. The CDR3 runs to 14 residues. CDR3 bases: TGTGCCAGCAGTCCCGGGCCCTCCGGCTACGAGCAGTACTTC. Its protein product is CASSPGPSGYEQYF.

Here the CDR3 DNA reads TGCGCCAGCAGCCAAGACGCCCGAGTGAGCTTAGCCAAAAACATTCAGTACTTC. It specifies CASSQDARVSLAKNIQYF. The chain has TRBV4-1 and TRBJ2-4; D is unclear. Trimming removed 0 bases from V and 0 bases from J, with 15 bases in between. The CDR3 sequence is 18 residues long. CDR1 and CDR2 from the germline V gene are MGHRA and YSYEKL.

The CDR3 spells CASSFQAGANVLTF. Written as DNA, the CDR3 is TGTGCCAGCAGCTTCCAGGCTGGGGCCAACGTCCTGACTTTC. The chain couples TRBV5-4 to TRBJ2-6, with unresolved D. CDR1 SGHNT and CDR2 YYREEE come from the germline V gene (reference sequence). The CDR3 consists of 14 residues. Trimming left V 2 bases short and J 2 bases short, with 5 bases between.

The genes are TRBV29-1 and TRBJ1-1; 7 nucleotides align to TRBD1. The CDR3 is 15 residues long. Germline V gene lookup returns CDR1 SQVTM and CDR2 ANQGSEA. With V trimmed by 0 bases and J by 1 base, 5 bases remained unmatched. The CDR3 loop is CSVEDRGTANTEAFF. The CDR3, as DNA: TGCAGCGTTGAAGATCGCGGGACAGCGAACACTGAAGCTTTCTTT.

The genes are TRBV9 and TRBJ1-2, with 9 bases lining up with TRBD1. Germline assignment: CDR1 SGDLS and CDR2 YYNGEE. V lost 0 bases and J lost 8; bases outside the gene matches: 8. This CDR3 contains 15 residues. As DNA, the CDR3 is TGTGCCAGCAGCGTAGGGGTGGGACAGGGCGCCGGCTACACCTTC. Translating gives CASSVGVGQGAGYTF.

J is TRBJ2-7 and V is TRBV4-3; D is unclear. V dropped 3 bases and J dropped 2 bases, with 11 bases sitting between them. Germline CDR1 is LGHNA and CDR2 is YSLEER. This CDR3 contains 14 residues. The CDR3 reads CASSHGRPAYEQYF. CDR3 coding DNA: TGCGCCAGCAGCCATGGCAGGCCGGCCTACGAGCAGTACTTC.

The gene calls are TRBV5-1 and TRBJ1-3; TRBD1 might be the D (5 bases). Looked up from germline, CDR1 is SGHRS and CDR2 is YFSETQ. V dropped 3 bases and J dropped 3 bases, with 19 bases sitting between them. The CDR3 runs to 17 residues. In DNA form, the CDR3 reads TGCGCCAGCAGCTGGGGACGTACCCAGAATTTTGGAAACACCATATATTTT. It codes for CASSWGRTQNFGNTIYF.

This chain uses TRBV6-2 or TRBV6-3 with TRBJ2-1, with 11 bases identical to TRBD2. The CDR3 is made up of 16 amino acids. V shed 4 bases, J shed 2 bases, and the junction held 4 bases outside the gene matches. The germline V gene encodes CDR1 MNHEY and CDR2 SVGEGT. CDR3 region: CASSSRLAGTYNEQFF. The CDR3 bases are TGTGCCAGCAGTTCCAGACTAGCGGGAACCTACAATGAGCAGTTCTTC.

The chain combines TRBV14 with TRBJ1-2; the D gene is possibly TRBD1 (6 bases). V was clipped by 1 base and J by 5 bases, with 11 bases between them. There are 14 residues in the CDR3. The germline V gene encodes CDR1 SGHDN and CDR2 FVKESK. CDR3 loop: CASSQGTGHYGYTF. The CDR3 DNA reads as TGTGCCAGCAGCCAAGGTACAGGGCATTATGGCTACACCTTC.

V gene TRBV11-2 combines with J gene TRBJ1-3; D possibly corresponds to TRBD1 (5 bases). The CDR3 totals 14 residues. The germline V gene has CDR1 SGHAT and CDR2 FQNNGV. V lost 5 bases and J lost 3, with 11 bases in between. This chain's CDR3 is CASSADSVGNTIYF. The CDR3 nucleotides are TGTGCCAGCAGCGCAGACAGCGTTGGAAACACCATATATTTT.

The chain joins TRBV6-5 to TRBJ2-1; 8 bases line up with TRBD1. The CDR3 covers 14 residues. The V and J ends lost 5 bases and 5 bases, in that order; junction bases with no gene match: 5. Germline V gives CDR1 MNHEY, CDR2 SVGAGI. CDR3 in DNA: TGTGCCAGCAGTCAGGACAGGGCAGACAATGAGCAGTTCTTC. Residues: CASSQDRADNEQFF.

CDR3 coding DNA: TGTGCCAGCAGCGGGACAGGGGAAGAGACCCAGTACTTC. Amino acids: CASSGTGEETQYF. V usage is TRBV5-6 and J usage is TRBJ2-5; 10 bases line up with TRBD1. CDR3 length: 13 amino acids. CDR1 is SGHDT and CDR2 is YYEEEE in the germline V gene. Trimming took 4 bases from V and 3 from J; bases not matched to a gene: 0.

On this clone itself: Different DNA sequences within this sample yield the same CDR3. The V and J genes are TRBV19 and TRBJ2-4; the D is unclear. Per germline, CDR1 LNHDA and CDR2 SQIVND (reference sequence). The CDR3 runs 16 residues. Between the trimmed V and J ends, which lost 3 bases and 0 bases, there was a span of 12 bases. Written as DNA, the CDR3 is TGTGCCAGTAGTATCGGTGGCGGATTAGCCAAAAACATTCAGTACTTC. This gives the protein CASSIGGGLAKNIQYF.

V gene TRBV6-1 combines with J gene TRBJ1-4; 8 positions match TRBD1. Germline trimming cut 3 bases from V and 3 bases from J; bases unmatched to any gene: 3. Germline CDR1 MNHNS, CDR2 SASEGT. The CDR3 runs to 15 residues. CDR3 in amino acids: CASSDRGPSNEKLFF. CDR3 bases: TGTGCCAGCAGTGACAGGGGGCCATCTAATGAAAAACTGTTTTTT.

The chain is built from TRBV7-2 and TRBJ2-1, with D possibly called TRBD1 or TRBD2 (7 bases each). The CDR3 runs 15 residues. Germline V lookup: CDR1 SGHTA, CDR2 FQGNSA. Trimming took 0 bases from V and 9 from J, leaving 15 bases between them. The CDR3, as DNA: TGTGCCAGCAGCTTAGCTAGTGGCAGGGGGGGTGAGCAGTTCTTC. It translates to CASSLASGRGGEQFF.

The gene calls are TRBV6-5 and TRBJ1-5, with D perhaps TRBD1 (6 bases). With 1 base removed from V and 11 bases from J, the gap between germline ends came to 15 bases. The germline gives CDR1 MNHEY, CDR2 SVGAGI. The CDR3 runs 14 residues. CDR3 protein: CASSYLGHRGAQHF. The CDR3 DNA sequence: TGTGCCAGCAGTTACTTGGGACACCGCGGAGCCCAGCATTTT.

The chain carries TRBV11-3 and TRBJ1-4; TRBD1 is a possible D gene (6 bases). There are 12 residues in the CDR3. V lost 7 bases to trimming and J lost 8 bases, with 11 bases between them. CDR1 and CDR2 (germline): SGHNT, YENEEA. The CDR3 reads CASKGEDEKLFF. Written as DNA, the CDR3 is TGTGCCAGCAAGGGGGAGGACGAAAAACTGTTTTTT.

This clone came up once. The chain couples TRBV7-9 to TRBJ2-7, with 7 positions matching TRBD1. CDR3 size: 14 residues. Trimming cost V 3 bases and J 1 base; bases outside gene matches: 3. Germline assignment: CDR1 SEHNR and CDR2 FQNEAQ (reference sequence). The CDR3 coding sequence is TGTGCCAGCAGCTTGAACAGGGGATCCTACGAGCAGTACTTC. It specifies CASSLNRGSYEQYF.